This T cell receptor beta chain was sequenced for a study of T cells after yellow fever vaccination. The V and J ends lost 3 bases and 12 bases respectively, with 14 bases between them. Germline CDR1 is SGHTA and CDR2 is FQGNSA. The CDR3 has 12 amino acids. This clonotype was observed a handful of times. TCRdb re-called the 5' RACE reads through MiXCR, storing one row per CDR3 protein. The sample carries some 340,000 distinct CDR3 sequences, roughly 3.9% recorded once. Sequenced here: PBMCs, sampled 5 days after the yellow fever booster vaccination. The chain has TRBV7-2 and TRBJ2-5, with D unresolved. This clonotype originated in a man between 18 and 35 years old who received the YFV17D yellow fever vaccine. CDR3 sequence (DNA): TGTGCCAGCAGCTTGGACGGGCTAGTAGAGTACTTC. Its protein is CASSLDGLVEYF.